These 22 T cell receptor beta chains were sequenced from one sample in a study of TIL therapy for anti-PD-1-resistant metastatic lung cancer. The libraries were made with immunoSEQ v3. Clones were read by immunoSEQ multiplex PCR, and TCRdb kept only the in-frame ones, dropping some. This sample yields some 45,000 clones, of which about 86% are seen a single time; 5% belongs to the top ten. Documented time point: pre-treatment sample, taken before nivolumab and TIL therapy. The source was blood, collected at baseline. These receptors all come from a person aged 25 to 80 with non-small cell lung cancer.

The chain has TRBV5-6 and TRBJ1-3; no reliable D call. V was shortened by 0 bases and J by 0 bases, with 4 bases between the two germline ends. Germline lookup yields CDR1 SGHDT and CDR2 YYEEEE. This CDR3 is 14 amino acids long. The CDR3 loop reads CASSLVHSGNTIYF. CDR3 nucleotide sequence: TGTGCCAGCAGCTTGGTCCACTCTGGAAACACCATATATTTT. The whole variable domain, filled in from reference TRBV5-6 and TRBJ1-3, reads DAGVTQSPTHLIKTRGQQVTLRCSPKSGHDTVSWYQQALGQGPQFIFQYYEEEERQRGNFPDRFSGHQFPNYSSELNVNALLLGDSALYLCASSLVHSGNTIYFGEGSWLTVV.

The V call is TRBV7-2, the J call TRBJ1-5; 9 bases are a match to TRBD1. V lost 5 bases, J lost 7 bases, and 15 bases stayed unmatched. CDR3 size: 17 residues. Germline CDR1 is SGHTA and CDR2 is FQGNSA. CDR3 residues: CASSPQWGTGIGQPQHF. CDR3 DNA: TGTGCCAGCAGCCCCCAATGGGGGACAGGGATAGGCCAGCCCCAGCATTTT.

The CDR3 DNA sequence: TGTGCCAGCTCACCTGGCAGACCCCCGGGGGGCAATGAGCAGTTCTTC. It is translated as CASSPGRPPGGNEQFF. The chain joins TRBV18 to TRBJ2-1, with 7 bases aligning to TRBD2. CDR3 length: 16 residues. After removal of 3 bases from V and 6 bases from J, the junction contained 11 bases not matched to a gene. Germline-derived CDR1 and CDR2 are KGHSH and LQKENI.

The chain couples TRBV5-4 to TRBJ1-2; 8 nucleotides align to TRBD1. The ends lost 4 bases at V and 4 bases at J; junction bases unmatched: 6. Germline V lookup: CDR1 SGHNT, CDR2 YYREEE (reference sequence). The CDR3 runs to 14 residues. This CDR3 is CASSIQGGLYGYTF. As DNA, the CDR3 is TGTGCCAGCAGCATACAGGGGGGCCTCTATGGCTACACCTTC.

This chain connects TRBV29-1 to TRBJ1-5; D is possibly TRBD1 (5 bases). The germline gives CDR1 SQVTM, CDR2 ANQGSEA. Trimming left V 5 bases short and J 2 bases short, with 10 bases between. The CDR3 sequence is 13 residues long. CDR3 protein: CSVTGGGNQPQHF. As DNA, the CDR3 is TGCAGCGTTACTGGGGGAGGCAATCAGCCCCAGCATTTT.

The chain joins TRBV2 to TRBJ2-2; D possibly uses TRBD1 or TRBD2 (7 bases each). The V end lost 10 bases, the J end lost 2 bases, and 11 bases lay between the germline ends. This CDR3 has 13 residues. In germline, CDR1 is SNHLY, CDR2 FYNNEI. The CDR3 sequence: CATGGANTGELFF. In DNA form, the CDR3 reads TGTGCCACAGGGGGGGCCAACACCGGGGAGCTGTTTTTT.

The gene calls are TRBV5-6 and TRBJ1-3; maybe TRBD1 (6 bases). CDR3 length: 14 residues. Trimming removed 1 base at V and 5 bases at J, with 10 bases between. Germline CDR1 reads SGHDT; CDR2 reads YYEEEE. CDR3 residues: CASSLSGGRNTIYF. The DNA of the CDR3 is TGTGCCAGCAGCTTGTCCGGGGGCCGAAACACCATATATTTT.

In its sample, this clone was seen once. The V and J genes are TRBV7-9 and TRBJ2-5; possible D gene TRBD1, 6 bases. V dropped 1 base and J dropped 5 bases, with 20 bases sitting between them. In germline, CDR1 is SEHNR, CDR2 FQNEAQ (reference sequence). CDR3 length equals 17 residues. In DNA form, the CDR3 reads TGTGCCAGCAGCTTAGGCCAGGAACAGTGGGGGCCGGAGACCCAGTACTTC. This translates into CASSLGQEQWGPETQYF.

The CDR3 protein is CASSYHGTGSNQPQHF. CDR3 DNA sequence: TGTGCCAGCAGTTATCATGGGACAGGGAGCAATCAGCCCCAGCATTTT. The V call is TRBV6-2 or TRBV6-3, the J call TRBJ1-5, with 9 bases that match TRBD1. The CDR3 is 16 amino acids. Germline trimming cut 3 bases from V and 1 base from J; bases unmatched to any gene: 4. Germline V gene lookup returns CDR1 MNHEY and CDR2 SVGEGT.

The CDR3 reads CASSDRVEKLFF. The CDR3 DNA follows: TGTGCCAGCAGTGACAGGGTTGAAAAACTGTTTTTT. The V call is TRBV28, the J call TRBJ1-4, with 7 bases lining up with TRBD1. V was pared by 5 bases and J by 7 bases, with 1 base of the junction left unmatched. This CDR3 contains 12 residues. Germline lookup yields CDR1 MDHEN and CDR2 SYDVKM.

This chain links TRBV13 with TRBJ2-2, with a possible D match to TRBD2 (5 bases). V was clipped by 5 bases and J by 3 bases, with 16 bases between them. The V gene's germline CDR1 is PRHDT and CDR2 FYEKMQ (reference sequence). The length of the CDR3 is 16 residues. The CDR3 here is CASSKVGLLYTGELFF. As DNA, the CDR3 is TGTGCCAGCAGCAAAGTAGGACTGCTGTACACCGGGGAGCTGTTTTTT.

The chain employs TRBV6-5 and TRBJ1-4; D possibly corresponds to TRBD1 (5 bases). The V gene's germline CDR1 is MNHEY and CDR2 SVGAGI. The CDR3 consists of 15 residues. V lost 6 bases, J lost 2 bases, and 13 bases lay in between. The chain's CDR3 is CASSSPGSTNEKLFF. In nucleotides, the CDR3 is TGTGCCAGCAGCTCGCCAGGGTCGACTAATGAAAAACTGTTTTTT.

The chain combines TRBV7-2 with TRBJ2-7; 7 bases map to TRBD1. This CDR3 is 15 amino acids long. V shed 5 bases and J 2 bases; nucleotides not matched to a gene: 9. Germline V gene lookup returns CDR1 SGHTA and CDR2 FQGNSA. The CDR3 DNA reads as TGTGCCAGCAGCGCGCTTCGGGACAGACCCTACGAGCAGTACTTC. It codes for CASSALRDRPYEQYF.

The V and J genes are TRBV5-4 and TRBJ2-1; D is unresolved. Between the trimmed V and J ends, which lost 3 bases and 4 bases, there was a span of 11 bases. Germline V gives CDR1 SGHNT, CDR2 YYREEE (reference sequence). The CDR3 extends over 14 amino acids. The CDR3 DNA follows: TGTGCCAGCAGCTCACCCACAGTTTACAATGAGCAGTTCTTC. As protein: CASSSPTVYNEQFF.

V gene TRBV5-1 combines with J gene TRBJ2-2; the match to TRBD2 covers 16 bases. J gave up 13 bases and V 3 bases, and 6 bases lay outside the gene matches. Per the germline V gene, CDR1 is SGHRS and CDR2 is YFSETQ. The CDR3 sequence is 15 residues long. CDR3 DNA sequence: TGCGCCAGCAGCTCCGGGACTAGCGGGGGGGCGTTGCTGTTTTTT. This sequence encodes CASSSGTSGGALLFF. The full variable domain, with the rest looked up from reference TRBV5-1 and TRBJ2-2, is KAGVTQTPRYLIKTRGQQVTLSCSPISGHRSVSWYQQTPGQGLQFLFEYFSETQRNKGNFPGRFSGRQFSNSRSEMNVSTLELGDSALYLCASSSGTSGGALLFFGEGSRLTVL.

This clone was seen only a few times. V gene TRBV12-3 or TRBV12-4 combines with J gene TRBJ1-5, with D hard to call. V lost 3 bases and J 7 bases, leaving 7 bases between the germline ends. The CDR3 is made up of 12 amino acids. The CDR3 loop reads CASSFEGQPQHF. Here the CDR3 DNA reads TGTGCCAGCAGTTTTGAAGGACAGCCCCAGCATTTT.

The V call is TRBV28, the J call TRBJ2-7; D gene unclear. Germline assignment: CDR1 MDHEN and CDR2 SYDVKM. The CDR3 is made up of 11 amino acids. V lost 7 bases and J 3 bases, leaving 7 bases between the germline ends. The CDR3 DNA reads TGTGCCAGCAAGGCAGACTACGAGCAGTACTTC. This encodes CASKADYEQYF.

This clone was detected a few times. This chain joins TRBV6-4 and TRBJ2-1; 10 positions match TRBD2. The CDR3 spans 13 residues. Losses at the gene ends were 8 bases for V and 9 bases for J; bases not matched to a gene: 7. Germline V CDR1 and CDR2: MRHNA, SNTAGT. CDR3 bases: TGTGCCAGCTCGAGCGGGGGGGCCGGTGAGCAGTTCTTC. It specifies CASSSGGAGEQFF.

The chain is built from TRBV7-2 and TRBJ2-1; D might be TRBD2 (6 bases). This CDR3 has 15 residues. V lost 5 bases and J 0 bases, leaving 11 bases between the germline ends. CDR1 and CDR2 (germline): SGHTA, FQGNSA. CDR3 DNA sequence: TGTGCCAGCAGCATAAGCGGGCCCTCCTACAATGAGCAGTTCTTC. Protein sequence: CASSISGPSYNEQFF.

The chain combines TRBV11-2 with TRBJ2-5; D might be TRBD1 or TRBD2, each matching 6 bases. V was shortened by 3 bases and J by 5 bases, with 16 bases between the two germline ends. This CDR3 is built from 15 residues. Germline V lookup: CDR1 SGHAT, CDR2 FQNNGV. CDR3 region: CASSFEGGIFETQYF. The DNA for the CDR3 is TGTGCCAGCAGCTTTGAGGGGGGCATCTTCGAGACCCAGTACTTC.

This clone was seen a few times. V and J are TRBV10-2 and TRBJ2-2, with D uncertain. The CDR3 length is 13 residues. Germline values: CDR1 WSHSY, CDR2 SAAADI. Trimming stripped 6 bases from V and 2 bases from J, with 7 bases between. CDR3 region: CASRGLNTGELFF. For the CDR3, the DNA is TGCGCCAGCAGGGGCCTAAACACCGGGGAGCTGTTTTTT.

The chain combines TRBV12-3 or TRBV12-4 with TRBJ2-4, with TRBD2 as a possible D gene (5 bases). V lost 5 bases to trimming and J lost 3 bases, with 8 bases between them. The CDR3 length is 13 residues. CDR3 DNA sequence: TGTGCCAGCAGTCGACTACACAAAAACATTCAGTACTTC. Protein: CASSRLHKNIQYF.